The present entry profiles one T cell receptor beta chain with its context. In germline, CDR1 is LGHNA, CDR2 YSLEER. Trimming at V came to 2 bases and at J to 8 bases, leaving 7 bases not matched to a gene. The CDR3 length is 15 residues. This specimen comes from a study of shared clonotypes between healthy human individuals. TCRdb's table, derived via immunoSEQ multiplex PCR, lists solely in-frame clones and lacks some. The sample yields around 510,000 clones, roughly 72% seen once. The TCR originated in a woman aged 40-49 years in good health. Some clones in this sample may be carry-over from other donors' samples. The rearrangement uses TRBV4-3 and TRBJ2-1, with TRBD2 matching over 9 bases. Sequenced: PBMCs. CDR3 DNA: TGCGCCAGCAGCCAATGGGGACTAGCTCAGGATGAGCAGTTCTTC. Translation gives CASSQWGLAQDEQFF.